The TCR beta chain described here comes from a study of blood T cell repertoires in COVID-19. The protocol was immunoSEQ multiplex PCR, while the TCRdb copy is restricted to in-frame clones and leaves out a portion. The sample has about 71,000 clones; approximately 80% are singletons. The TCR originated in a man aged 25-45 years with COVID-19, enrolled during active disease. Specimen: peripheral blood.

In nucleotides, the CDR3 is TGTGCCAGCTCCGGGACAGGGGTCTACGAGCAGTACTTC. Amino acids: CASSGTGVYEQYF. The gene calls are TRBV19 and TRBJ2-7; 10 bases match TRBD1. Germline V lookup: CDR1 LNHDA, CDR2 SQIVND (reference sequence). The CDR3 is 13 amino acids. V trimming: 9 bases; J trimming: 3 bases; junction bases outside the gene matches: 5. Full variable domain (rest looked up from reference TRBV19 and TRBJ2-7): DGGITQSPKYLFRKEGQNVTLSCEQNLNHDAMYWYRQDPGQGLRLIYYSQIVNDFQKGDIAEGYSVSREKKESFPLTVTSAQKNPTAFYLCASSGTGVYEQYFGPGTRLTVT.